The rows below give T cell receptor beta chains drawn from one sample of a study of OX40 agonist ivuxolimab in advanced cancers. Some clones are missing from TCRdb's copy, which holds only in-frame ones; the method was immunoSEQ multiplex PCR. The repertoire has around 75,000 clones, about four fifths of them found once; the top ten carry around 0.96%. This material consisted of CD4+ or CD8+ T cells sorted from blood, taken in a trial of the OX40 agonist ivuxolimab. The receptors stem from an adult with an advanced solid tumor such as melanoma, head and neck, liver or kidney cancer. CDR3s include the opening cysteine and the closing phenylalanine or tryptophan. The order of the fields is D gene, J gene, V gene, clone size, CDR3 DNA, CDR3 protein. A D gene is named only where the DNA matches it firmly. The size of a clone is reported for some rows only, either as once, few or many, or as a class for expanded clones.

D gene: TRBD1; J gene: TRBJ2-7; V gene: TRBV6-5; clone size: -; CDR3 DNA: TGTGCCAGCAGTTACTTAGGACAGGGGAACAACGAGCAGTACTTC; CDR3 protein: CASSYLGQGNNEQYF
D gene: -; J gene: TRBJ2-5; V gene: TRBV11-2; clone size: once; CDR3 DNA: TGTGCCAGCACCCTACTCACTTCAGGGTACCAAGAGACCCAGTACTTC; CDR3 protein: CASTLLTSGYQETQYF
D gene: TRBD1; J gene: TRBJ2-1; V gene: TRBV19; clone size: -; CDR3 DNA: TGTGCCAGTAGTAAATCAAAACAGGGGGGCACCTACAATGAGCAGTTCTTC; CDR3 protein: CASSKSKQGGTYNEQFF
D gene: -; J gene: TRBJ1-1; V gene: TRBV13; clone size: few; CDR3 DNA: TGTGCCAGCAGCTTAAGGTTACAGGGCAATGAAGCTTTCTTT; CDR3 protein: CASSLRLQGNEAFF
D gene: TRBD1; J gene: TRBJ2-1; V gene: TRBV19; clone size: once; CDR3 DNA: TGTGCCACCCGGGACAGGGGGCTCAATGAGCAGTTCTTC; CDR3 protein: CATRDRGLNEQFF
D gene: -; J gene: TRBJ2-7; V gene: TRBV7-6; clone size: -; CDR3 DNA: TGTGCCAGCAGCTTATCGGGAGTCTTCGAGCAGTACTTC; CDR3 protein: CASSLSGVFEQYF
D gene: TRBD1; J gene: TRBJ2-4; V gene: TRBV9; clone size: -; CDR3 DNA: TGTGCCAGCAGCGTAGCTGACAGGGTATGGGACATTCAGTACTTC; CDR3 protein: CASSVADRVWDIQYF
D gene: -; J gene: TRBJ1-2; V gene: TRBV28; clone size: once; CDR3 DNA: TGTGCCAGCAGTTTAAACCCCGGGGGCAGGGGAGGAGGTGGCTACACCTTC; CDR3 protein: CASSLNPGGRGGGGYTF
D gene: -; J gene: TRBJ1-1; V gene: TRBV2; clone size: -; CDR3 DNA: TGTGCCAGCAGTTTCAGCTCGAATTTGAACACTGAAGCTTTCTTT; CDR3 protein: CASSFSSNLNTEAFF
D gene: -; J gene: TRBJ1-1; V gene: TRBV6-1; clone size: -; CDR3 DNA: TGTGCCAGCAGTCGGGCAGGTCGGAACACTGAAGCTTTCTTT; CDR3 protein: CASSRAGRNTEAFF
D gene: -; J gene: TRBJ2-1; V gene: TRBV18; clone size: -; CDR3 DNA: TGTGCCAGCTCACAATCCTGGGACAACTCCTACAATGAGCAGTTCTTC; CDR3 protein: CASSQSWDNSYNEQFF
D gene: -; J gene: TRBJ2-3; V gene: TRBV27; clone size: -; CDR3 DNA: TGTGCCAGCAGTCCGAGGGTTGGCACAGATACGCAGTATTTT; CDR3 protein: CASSPRVGTDTQYF
D gene: TRBD2; J gene: TRBJ2-1; V gene: TRBV10-3; clone size: -; CDR3 DNA: TGTGCCATCAGCCCACTAGCGGGGGGAGCATGGGGTGAGCAGTTCTTC; CDR3 protein: CAISPLAGGAWGEQFF
D gene: TRBD1; J gene: TRBJ1-5; V gene: TRBV6-5; clone size: -; CDR3 DNA: TGTGCCAGCAGCAATGGACAGGGGAATCAGCCCCAGCATTTT; CDR3 protein: CASSNGQGNQPQHF
D gene: TRBD2; J gene: TRBJ2-3; V gene: TRBV6-1; clone size: -; CDR3 DNA: TGTGCCAGCAGCCTAGCGGTCACAGATACGCAGTATTTT; CDR3 protein: CASSLAVTDTQYF
D gene: -; J gene: TRBJ1-5; V gene: TRBV30; clone size: -; CDR3 DNA: TGTGCCTGGAGTGCGGGTGGAGATCAGCCCCAGCATTTT; CDR3 protein: CAWSAGGDQPQHF
D gene: -; J gene: TRBJ2-7; V gene: TRBV18; clone size: -; CDR3 DNA: TGTGCCAGCTCACCAAGGACAGCCTCCATCGAGCAGTACTTC; CDR3 protein: CASSPRTASIEQYF
D gene: -; J gene: TRBJ1-5; V gene: TRBV6-5; clone size: -; CDR3 DNA: TGTGCCAGCAGGGGTGCGCAGGGTTTGAGTCAGCCCCAGCATTTT; CDR3 protein: CASRGAQGLSQPQHF
D gene: -; J gene: TRBJ2-2; V gene: TRBV5-5; clone size: few; CDR3 DNA: TGTGCCAGCAGCTTGGCAGTCATTAGTACATCCGGGGAGCTGTTTTTT; CDR3 protein: CASSLAVISTSGELFF
D gene: -; J gene: TRBJ2-3; V gene: TRBV27; clone size: -; CDR3 DNA: TGTGCCAGCAGTAATCCATCCACAGATACGCAGTATTTT; CDR3 protein: CASSNPSTDTQYF
D gene: -; J gene: TRBJ2-7; V gene: TRBV6-6; clone size: few; CDR3 DNA: TGTGCCAGCAGACCGAGACACCCGAGAAGGGACTACGAGCAGTACTTC; CDR3 protein: CASRPRHPRRDYEQYF
D gene: -; J gene: TRBJ1-6; V gene: TRBV6-1; clone size: -; CDR3 DNA: TGTGCCAGCACCCAGGGACTGCCGGATTCACCCCTCCACTTT; CDR3 protein: CASTQGLPDSPLHF
D gene: -; J gene: TRBJ1-4; V gene: TRBV5-6; clone size: once; CDR3 DNA: TGTGCCAGCAGCTTTCGCATGACCACTAATGAAAAACTGTTTTTT; CDR3 protein: CASSFRMTTNEKLFF
D gene: -; J gene: TRBJ1-2; V gene: TRBV6-1; clone size: -; CDR3 DNA: TGTGCCAGCAGTGTCAACAGTGATTCTAACTATGGCTACACCTTC; CDR3 protein: CASSVNSDSNYGYTF
D gene: TRBD2; J gene: TRBJ2-7; V gene: TRBV28; clone size: few; CDR3 DNA: TGTGCCAGCAGCCAAACTAGCGGGGGATCCTACGAGCAGTACTTC; CDR3 protein: CASSQTSGGSYEQYF
D gene: TRBD2; J gene: TRBJ2-5; V gene: TRBV7-7; clone size: -; CDR3 DNA: TGTGCCAGCAGCCCGGGACTAGCGGAGACCCAGTACTTC; CDR3 protein: CASSPGLAETQYF
D gene: -; J gene: TRBJ2-3; V gene: TRBV9; clone size: -; CDR3 DNA: TGTGCCAGCACGGACAGCGCACCCACAGATACGCAGTATTTT; CDR3 protein: CASTDSAPTDTQYF
D gene: TRBD1; J gene: TRBJ1-5; V gene: TRBV27; clone size: -; CDR3 DNA: TGTGCCAGCAGTCACAGGGGTCAGCCCCAGCATTTT; CDR3 protein: CASSHRGQPQHF
D gene: -; J gene: TRBJ1-2; V gene: TRBV4-2; clone size: once; CDR3 DNA: TGTGCCAGCAGATATGGTAGCTTCTATGGCTACACCTTC; CDR3 protein: CASRYGSFYGYTF
D gene: TRBD2; J gene: TRBJ2-1; V gene: TRBV6-5; clone size: -; CDR3 DNA: TGTGCCAGCAGTTACCTCGGGGGGGGCTCCTACAATGAGCAGTTCTTC; CDR3 protein: CASSYLGGGSYNEQFF
D gene: TRBD2; J gene: TRBJ2-7; V gene: TRBV7-9; clone size: -; CDR3 DNA: TGTGCCAGCAGCCCTAGCGGGGTTCGCTACGAGCAGTACTTC; CDR3 protein: CASSPSGVRYEQYF
D gene: -; J gene: TRBJ1-2; V gene: TRBV5-1; clone size: -; CDR3 DNA: TGCGCCAGCGGGAGGCTGGGAGTGAACTATGGCTACACCTTC; CDR3 protein: CASGRLGVNYGYTF
D gene: -; J gene: TRBJ2-1; V gene: TRBV7-2; clone size: -; CDR3 DNA: TGTGCCAGCAGCTTACTCAATGAGCAGTTCTTC; CDR3 protein: CASSLLNEQFF
D gene: -; J gene: TRBJ2-7; V gene: TRBV27; clone size: -; CDR3 DNA: TGTGCCAGCAGTTCCACGGGACTTACCCTATCCGAGCAGTACTTC; CDR3 protein: CASSSTGLTLSEQYF
D gene: -; J gene: TRBJ2-3; V gene: TRBV10-3; clone size: once; CDR3 DNA: TGTGCCATCAGTGAAGGAGGTGTTAGGGGGGTAGGAACAGATACGCAGTATTTT; CDR3 protein: CAISEGGVRGVGTDTQYF
D gene: TRBD2; J gene: TRBJ2-7; V gene: TRBV5-1; clone size: -; CDR3 DNA: TGCGCCAGCAGCTTGGCACCACAGACGGGGGGGAATTACGAGCAGTACTTC; CDR3 protein: CASSLAPQTGGNYEQYF
D gene: TRBD2; J gene: TRBJ2-7; V gene: TRBV5-4; clone size: -; CDR3 DNA: TGTGCCAGCAGCTTGGTGGTCCTAGCGGGGGATGCCTACGAGCAGTACTTC; CDR3 protein: CASSLVVLAGDAYEQYF
D gene: -; J gene: TRBJ2-5; V gene: TRBV6-5; clone size: -; CDR3 DNA: TGTGCCGCGGTCGCGGGCGCTCAAGAGACCCAGTACTTC; CDR3 protein: CAAVAGAQETQYF
D gene: TRBD2; J gene: TRBJ2-1; V gene: TRBV10-3; clone size: -; CDR3 DNA: TGTGCCATCAGTGAGGGGGGGGGTCGGACGAAGGACGAGCAGTTCTTC; CDR3 protein: CAISEGGGRTKDEQFF
D gene: -; J gene: TRBJ2-5; V gene: TRBV6-6; clone size: -; CDR3 DNA: TGTGCCAGCAGTTACTCGGAGGTCCAAGAGACCCAGTACTTC; CDR3 protein: CASSYSEVQETQYF
D gene: -; J gene: TRBJ1-2; V gene: TRBV6-6; clone size: -; CDR3 DNA: TGTGCCAGCAGTCCGGGCTACACCTTC; CDR3 protein: CASSPGYTF
D gene: -; J gene: TRBJ2-7; V gene: TRBV7-6; clone size: -; CDR3 DNA: TGTGCCAGCAGCTTATGGCAGGGAGTGCGGTACTTC; CDR3 protein: CASSLWQGVRYF
D gene: -; J gene: TRBJ2-3; V gene: TRBV11-1; clone size: -; CDR3 DNA: TGTGCCACCCGGACTGTCACAGATACGCAGTATTTT; CDR3 protein: CATRTVTDTQYF
D gene: -; J gene: TRBJ1-2; V gene: TRBV19; clone size: once; CDR3 DNA: TGTGCCAGTACCCCATCGGGTCTCAACTATGGCTACACCTTC; CDR3 protein: CASTPSGLNYGYTF
D gene: -; J gene: TRBJ1-1; V gene: TRBV12-1; clone size: -; CDR3 DNA: TGTGCCAGCAGCCCAACGCCGGGACAGGGGATCACCACTGAAGCTTTCTTT; CDR3 protein: CASSPTPGQGITTEAFF
D gene: -; J gene: TRBJ2-1; V gene: TRBV18; clone size: -; CDR3 DNA: TGTGCCAGCTCACCGGGCAGGACCGGGTACAATGAGCAGTTCTTC; CDR3 protein: CASSPGRTGYNEQFF
D gene: TRBD1; J gene: TRBJ1-5; V gene: TRBV29-1; clone size: -; CDR3 DNA: TGCAGCTTTCTGGGACAGGGGGCCGGGAACAATCAGCCCCAGCATTTT; CDR3 protein: CSFLGQGAGNNQPQHF
D gene: -; J gene: TRBJ2-5; V gene: TRBV6-1; clone size: -; CDR3 DNA: TGTGCCAGCAGTGAGATACAAGAGACCCAGTACTTC; CDR3 protein: CASSEIQETQYF
D gene: -; J gene: TRBJ2-7; V gene: TRBV15; clone size: few; CDR3 DNA: TGTGCCACCAGCAGAGATAACAAAAGGACCAGCTCCTACGAGCAGTACTTC; CDR3 protein: CATSRDNKRTSSYEQYF
D gene: -; J gene: TRBJ2-4; V gene: TRBV20-1; clone size: -; CDR3 DNA: TGCAGTGCCCTGACAGAAAACATTCAGTACTTC; CDR3 protein: CSALTENIQYF
D gene: TRBD2; J gene: TRBJ2-2; V gene: TRBV6-5; clone size: -; CDR3 DNA: TGTGCCAGCAGCCGTCATGGGAGGGTCACCGGGGAGCTGTTTTTT; CDR3 protein: CASSRHGRVTGELFF
D gene: TRBD1; J gene: TRBJ2-2; V gene: TRBV2; clone size: -; CDR3 DNA: TGTGCCAGCAGTAATAACGACAGGGCGACCGGGGAGCTGTTTTTT; CDR3 protein: CASSNNDRATGELFF
D gene: -; J gene: TRBJ1-4; V gene: TRBV10-3; clone size: -; CDR3 DNA: TGTGCCATCAGGGGGGGCACGGATGAAAAACTGTTTTTT; CDR3 protein: CAIRGGTDEKLFF
D gene: TRBD2; J gene: TRBJ2-1; V gene: TRBV11-2; clone size: -; CDR3 DNA: TGTGCCAGCAGCCCACCGGGACTAGCGGGGAGTGAGCAGTTCTTC; CDR3 protein: CASSPPGLAGSEQFF
D gene: -; J gene: TRBJ2-1; V gene: TRBV6-1; clone size: -; CDR3 DNA: TGTGCCAGCAAACAGGACGGCTCCTACAATGAGCAGTTCTTC; CDR3 protein: CASKQDGSYNEQFF
D gene: -; J gene: TRBJ2-7; V gene: TRBV6-5; clone size: -; CDR3 DNA: TGTGCCAGCAGTTCCCCTCGGGGACCCTACGAGCAGTACTTC; CDR3 protein: CASSSPRGPYEQYF
D gene: -; J gene: TRBJ1-2; V gene: TRBV14; clone size: few; CDR3 DNA: TGTGCCAGCAGCCAAGATGGCCTTTATGGCTACACCTTC; CDR3 protein: CASSQDGLYGYTF